These 21 T cell receptor beta chains share one sample of origin, sequenced in a study of T cell responses to AZD1222 COVID-19 vaccine. Generated by immunoSEQ multiplex PCR, the TCRdb table keeps only in-frame clones and is missing some. The sample has roughly 180,000 clones, 90% to 95% seen once. The sequencing here drew on peripheral blood, taken 28 days after the second AZD1222 dose. The receptors stem from an adult who received the AZD1222 COVID-19 vaccine.

Details on this clone: In the same sample, other DNA sequences code for this CDR3. The rearrangement links TRBV5-1 to TRBJ1-2; D is unclear. V dropped 0 bases and J dropped 3 bases, with 6 bases sitting between them. This CDR3 has 13 amino acids. From germline, CDR1 is SGHRS and CDR2 YFSETQ. The CDR3 DNA follows: TGCGCCAGCAGCTTGGGTGGCGACTATGGCTACACCTTC. It is translated as CASSLGGDYGYTF.

The J gene is TRBJ1-2, the V gene TRBV11-2, with D possibly being TRBD1 (6 bases). CDR3 length: 13 amino acids. Germline-derived CDR1 and CDR2 are SGHAT and FQNNGV. The V and J ends lost 2 bases and 4 bases respectively, with 8 bases between them. CDR3 amino acids: CASSLSGAYGYTF. In DNA, the CDR3 is TGTGCCAGCAGCTTATCGGGGGCCTATGGCTACACCTTC. Full variable domain (outside the CDR3, taken from reference TRBV11-2 and TRBJ1-2): EAGVAQSPRYKIIEKRQSVAFWCNPISGHATLYWYQQILGQGPKLLIQFQNNGVVDDSQLPKDRFSAERLKGVDSTLKIQPAKLEDSAVYLCASSLSGAYGYTFGSGTRLTVV.

This clone was seen a single time. The rearrangement uses TRBV10-3 and TRBJ2-1; 7 nucleotides align to TRBD1. Trimming removed 7 bases from V and 2 bases from J; junction bases left unmatched: 8. CDR3 size: 15 residues. Germline loops: CDR1 ENHRY, CDR2 SYGVKD. The CDR3: CAITPEQGTYNEQFF. In DNA form, the CDR3 reads TGTGCCATCACGCCCGAACAGGGGACCTACAATGAGCAGTTCTTC.

The chain carries TRBV6-2 or TRBV6-3 and TRBJ1-5, with D perhaps TRBD1 (5 bases). CDR1 and CDR2 (germline): MNHEY, SVGEGT. Between the trimmed V and J ends, which lost 6 bases and 3 bases, there was a span of 12 bases. This CDR3 spans 14 amino acids. CDR3 bases: TGTGCCAGCAGCACCGGGACGCACAATCAGCCCCAGCATTTT. Amino acids: CASSTGTHNQPQHF.

The rearrangement links TRBV7-8 to TRBJ1-2, with D unresolved. This CDR3 has 14 residues. The germline V and J ends were trimmed by 3 bases and 0 bases, with 8 bases remaining between them. Germline CDR1 is SGHVS and CDR2 is FQNEAQ. The CDR3 loop is CASSLRRANYGYTF. The CDR3 DNA follows: TGTGCCAGCAGCTTGCGAAGAGCTAACTATGGCTACACCTTC.

The chain joins TRBV24-1 to TRBJ2-5, with 10 bases fitting TRBD2. The J segment lost 2 bases and the V segment lost 4 bases, leaving 6 bases of the junction unmatched. Germline V CDR1 and CDR2: KGHDR, SFDVKD. This CDR3 contains 16 residues. The CDR3 nucleotides read TGTGCCACCAGTGAATCACTAGCGGGAAGGCAAGAGACCCAGTACTTC. Translating gives CATSESLAGRQETQYF.

The V call is TRBV18, the J call TRBJ1-6; 9 bases map to TRBD1. The CDR3 length is 18 residues. Per the germline V gene, CDR1 is KGHSH and CDR2 is LQKENI. The V gene end was trimmed by 2 bases and the J gene end by 7 bases; junction bases not matched to a gene: 12. In nucleotides, the CDR3 is TGTGCCAGCTCACCAACGGGATGGGGACAGGGCCGGAATTCACCCCTCCACTTT. Protein: CASSPTGWGQGRNSPLHF.

This CDR3 reads CASSMVRNTIYF. The DNA for the CDR3 is TGTGCCAGCAGCATGGTGAGAAACACCATATATTTT. This chain connects TRBV5-4 to TRBJ1-3; D not certain. This CDR3 is built from 12 residues. V gave up 4 bases and J gave up 5 bases, with 7 bases separating them. The germline V gene encodes CDR1 SGHNT and CDR2 YYREEE (reference sequence).

The chain couples TRBV6-5 to TRBJ1-2; D remains unclear. Trimming stripped 0 bases from V and 7 bases from J, with 9 bases between. The CDR3 consists of 13 residues. Germline values: CDR1 MNHEY, CDR2 SVGAGI. CDR3 bases: TGTGCCAGCAGTTACTCGTCGGGGTTTGGCTACACCTTC. Protein sequence: CASSYSSGFGYTF.

The chain recombines TRBV3-1 (or the pseudogene TRBV3-2) with TRBJ2-3; 8 bases are shared with TRBD2. V shed 8 bases, J shed 8 bases, and the junction held 6 bases outside the gene matches. The CDR3 extends over 12 amino acids. Germline values: CDR1 LGHDT, CDR2 YNNKEL (reference sequence). The DNA of the CDR3 is TGTGCCAGCCGAGGGGCGGGGGGTACGCAGTATTTT. It is translated as CASRGAGGTQYF.

J is TRBJ2-3 and V is TRBV4-2; TRBD2 matches at 11 bases. The CDR3 has 17 residues. V lost 0 bases, J lost 4 bases, and 6 bases stayed unmatched. Germline V gives CDR1 LGHNA, CDR2 YNFKEQ. The CDR3 region is CASSQDGLAGGSDTQYF. CDR3 coding DNA: TGTGCCAGCAGCCAAGATGGACTAGCGGGTGGGTCAGATACGCAGTATTTT.

The chain recombines TRBV5-1 with TRBJ2-5, with TRBD2 identical over 12 bases. Germline V gives CDR1 SGHRS, CDR2 YFSETQ. The length of the CDR3 is 17 residues. The V and J ends lost 1 base and 2 bases, in that order; junction bases with no gene match: 6. The DNA of the CDR3 is TGCGCCAGCAGCTTGCCCACTAGCGGGGGGCGACAAGAGACCCAGTACTTC. Protein: CASSLPTSGGRQETQYF.

The chain has TRBV21-1 and TRBJ2-7; TRBD2, as called in the table, went unchecked against the DNA. TRBV21-1 is an annotated pseudogene. CDR3 size: 14 residues. CDR3 sequence (DNA): TGTGCCAGCATCCCCTCCGCTACCTCCTACGAGCAGTACTTC. Its translation is CASIPSATSYEQYF.

This chain uses TRBV5-1 with TRBJ2-5, with TRBD2 matching over 10 bases. There are 16 residues in the CDR3. V was pared by 5 bases and J by 5 bases, with 12 bases of the junction left unmatched. From germline, CDR1 is SGHRS and CDR2 YFSETQ. CDR3 coding DNA: TGCGCCAGCAGAGAGTTACTAGCGGGGCCGGGGGAGACCCAGTACTTC. Translation gives CASRELLAGPGETQYF. Filled out from reference TRBV5-1 and TRBJ2-5, the complete variable domain reads KAGVTQTPRYLIKTRGQQVTLSCSPISGHRSVSWYQQTPGQGLQFLFEYFSETQRNKGNFPGRFSGRQFSNSRSEMNVSTLELGDSALYLCASRELLAGPGETQYFGPGTRLLVL.

J is TRBJ1-1 and V is TRBV10-3; 7 bases are shared with TRBD1. With V trimmed by 8 bases and J by 0 bases, 3 bases remained unmatched. The V gene's germline CDR1 is ENHRY and CDR2 SYGVKD. This CDR3 spans 13 amino acids. CDR3 in DNA: TGTGCCATCCAGGGGGGGATGAACACTGAAGCTTTCTTT. Translation gives CAIQGGMNTEAFF.

The genes are TRBV15 and TRBJ2-1; no clear D gene. CDR1 and CDR2 (germline): LNHNV, YYDKDF (reference sequence). V was clipped by 4 bases and J by 2 bases, with 15 bases between them. CDR3 length equals 16 residues. The CDR3 DNA reads as TGTGCCACCAGCACCCGTACGACCATTACCTACAATGAGCAGTTCTTC. As protein: CATSTRTTITYNEQFF.

V usage is TRBV28 and J usage is TRBJ2-7; TRBD2 aligns across 12 bases. Germline CDR1 is MDHEN and CDR2 is SYDVKM. The V and J ends lost 8 bases and 3 bases, in that order; junction bases with no gene match: 5. The CDR3 runs to 14 residues. In DNA, the CDR3 is TGTGCCAGCGGACTAGCGGGACCTTACTACGAGCAGTACTTC. This sequence encodes CASGLAGPYYEQYF.

The V gene is TRBV2, the J gene TRBJ1-2; D unclear. The CDR3 extends over 15 amino acids. Trimming left V 3 bases short and J 0 bases short, with 11 bases between. CDR1 SNHLY and CDR2 FYNNEI come from the germline V gene. The CDR3 bases are TGTGCCAGCAGTGAGGAGGGAAGTCCTAACTATGGCTACACCTTC. As protein: CASSEEGSPNYGYTF.

CDR3 protein: CASSPTQGLDTQYF. The CDR3 nucleotides are TGTGCCAGCTCACCTACTCAGGGGTTGGATACGCAGTATTTT. The J gene is TRBJ2-3, the V gene TRBV18; a possible D gene is TRBD1 (6 bases). Trimming left V 3 bases short and J 6 bases short, with 13 bases between. The V gene's germline CDR1 is KGHSH and CDR2 LQKENI. The CDR3 is made up of 14 amino acids.

The gene calls are TRBV5-6 and TRBJ1-2; 10 bases match TRBD1. The CDR3 has 16 residues. Trimming cost V 0 bases and J 8 bases; bases outside gene matches: 10. Germline V gene data show CDR1 as SGHDT and CDR2 as YYEEEE. The CDR3 protein is CASSLGTGQGRRGYTF. CDR3 nucleotide sequence: TGTGCCAGCAGCTTGGGAACGGGACAGGGGAGGAGAGGCTACACCTTC.

J is TRBJ2-3 and V is TRBV7-3; TRBD1 matches 8 bases. CDR1 is SGHTA and CDR2 is FQGTGA in the germline V gene. This CDR3 spans 15 amino acids. The trim removed 5 bases at V and 0 bases at J, leaving 4 bases unmatched. The CDR3 DNA sequence: TGTGCCAGCAGCCTGGGACAGGCGAGCACAGATACGCAGTATTTT. It yields the protein CASSLGQASTDTQYF.